This T cell receptor (beta chain) was observed in a study of T cell changes during pregnancy in multiple sclerosis. Germline V gene sequence: CDR1 SQVTM, CDR2 ANQGSEA. V was shortened by 5 bases and J by 5 bases, with 18 bases between the two germline ends. CDR3 size: 14 residues. The protocol was immunoSEQ multiplex PCR, while the TCRdb copy is restricted to in-frame clones and leaves out a portion. The table records roughly 60,000 clones, about 90% of them present only once. The starting material was peripheral blood, obtained in the second trimester of pregnancy. The source is a female donor in good health, enrolled as a control in a pregnancy study. The rearrangement joins TRBV29-1 to TRBJ2-5, with D possibly matching TRBD2 (5 bases). The CDR3 DNA is TGCAGCGTTCCTAGCCCGCACTTTCAGGAGACCCAGTACTTC. Encoded protein: CSVPSPHFQETQYF.